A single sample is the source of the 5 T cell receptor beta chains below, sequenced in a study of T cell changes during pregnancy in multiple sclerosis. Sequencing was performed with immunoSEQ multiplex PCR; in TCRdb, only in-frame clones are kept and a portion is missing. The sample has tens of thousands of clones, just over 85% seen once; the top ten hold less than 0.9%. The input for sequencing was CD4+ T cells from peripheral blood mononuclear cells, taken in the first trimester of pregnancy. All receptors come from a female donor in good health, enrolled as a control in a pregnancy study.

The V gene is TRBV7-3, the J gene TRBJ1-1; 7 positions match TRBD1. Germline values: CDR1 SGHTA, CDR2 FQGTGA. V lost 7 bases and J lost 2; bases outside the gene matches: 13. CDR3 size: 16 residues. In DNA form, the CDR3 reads TGTGCCAGCAACAGAGAGGGGGCAGGGGGAAACACTGAAGCTTTCTTT. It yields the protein CASNREGAGGNTEAFF.

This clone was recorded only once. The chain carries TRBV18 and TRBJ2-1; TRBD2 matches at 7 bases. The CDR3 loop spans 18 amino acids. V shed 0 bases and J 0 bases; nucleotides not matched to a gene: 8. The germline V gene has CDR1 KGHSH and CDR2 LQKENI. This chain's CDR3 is CASSPPWVAGSSYNEQFF. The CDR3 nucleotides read TGTGCCAGCTCACCACCGTGGGTAGCGGGCAGCTCCTACAATGAGCAGTTCTTC.

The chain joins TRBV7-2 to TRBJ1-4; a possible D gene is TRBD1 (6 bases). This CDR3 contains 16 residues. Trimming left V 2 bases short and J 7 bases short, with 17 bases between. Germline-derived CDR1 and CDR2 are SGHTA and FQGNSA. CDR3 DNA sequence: TGTGCCAGCAGCTTAAGTTCGTCGGGGGGCGGTGAAAAACTGTTTTTT. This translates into CASSLSSSGGGEKLFF.

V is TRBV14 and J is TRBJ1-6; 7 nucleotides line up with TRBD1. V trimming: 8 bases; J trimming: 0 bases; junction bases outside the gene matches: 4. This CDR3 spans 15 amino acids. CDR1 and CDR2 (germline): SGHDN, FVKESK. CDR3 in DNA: TGTGCCAGCTGCTCAGGGGGCTCCTATAATTCACCCCTCCACTTT. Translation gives CASCSGGSYNSPLHF.

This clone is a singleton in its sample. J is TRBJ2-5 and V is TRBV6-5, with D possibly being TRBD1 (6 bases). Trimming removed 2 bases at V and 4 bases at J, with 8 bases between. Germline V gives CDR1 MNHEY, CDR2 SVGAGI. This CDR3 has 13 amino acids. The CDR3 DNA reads TGTGCCAGCAGTTACACAGGGAGAGAGACCCAGTACTTC. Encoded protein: CASSYTGRETQYF.